These 25 T cell receptor beta chains were all obtained from the same sample, sequenced in a study of identical twins (dated by TCRdb to the mid-2010s). Library preparation was by 5' RACE. TCRdb names Illumina HiSeq 2000 as the instrument used. TCRdb reprocessing: public reads trimmed at Q25 with fastp, clones called with MiXCR, in-frame beta chains kept. Entries are consolidated by CDR3 protein sequence, retaining the most common genes and DNA. The sample table contains nearly 650,000 distinct CDR3 sequences; only one count was recorded for about 7% of them. Jointly, the top ten make up about 1.5% of the sample. The data were also submitted as part of a second study, on yellow fever vaccine responses in identical twins.

The source material was PBMCs. Every receptor here comes from a woman between 18 and 29 years old in good health.

The CDR3 DNA reads as TGTGCCAGCAGCTTATTCTTTGGGCCGGGTGAGCAGTACGTC. It yields the protein CASSLFFGPGEQYV. The chain carries TRBV7-2 and TRBJ2-7; D is unclear. The germline V and J ends were trimmed by 2 bases and 7 bases, with 15 bases remaining between them. The length of the CDR3 is 14 residues. CDR1 SGHTA and CDR2 FQGNSA come from the germline V gene.

This clonotype was observed at least ten times. The chain carries TRBV5-1 and TRBJ2-1; 13 nucleotides match TRBD2. The CDR3 length is 16 residues. Unmatched junction bases numbered 4, after V lost 0 bases and J lost 7 bases. The germline V gene encodes CDR1 SGHRS and CDR2 YFSETQ. DNA of the CDR3: TGCGCCAGCAGCTTGGAGGGGACTAGCGGGATGAATGAGCAGTTCTTC. Amino acids: CASSLEGTSGMNEQFF.

V gene TRBV20-1 combines with J gene TRBJ2-7; tentative D call: TRBD1 (6 bases). From germline, CDR1 is DFQATT and CDR2 SNEGSKA (reference sequence). Trimming cost V 0 bases and J 6 bases, with 18 bases left between them. The length of the CDR3 is 15 residues. The CDR3 sequence: CSARDLRGTAAEQYV. The CDR3 DNA sequence: TGCAGTGCTAGAGATCTAAGGGGGACGGCTGCCGAGCAGTACGTC.

This clonotype appeared many times. This chain links TRBV25-1 with TRBJ2-7, with D possibly TRBD2 on 5 matching bases. Between the trimmed V and J ends, which lost 6 bases and 2 bases, there was a span of 17 bases. CDR1 MGHDK and CDR2 SYGVNS come from the germline V gene. This CDR3 contains 15 residues. CDR3 residues: CASRALGVQTYEQYV. CDR3 sequence (DNA): TGTGCCAGCAGGGCCCTCGGGGTTCAAACCTACGAGCAGTACGTC.

The sample holds a few counts of this clonotype. The V gene is TRBV6-1, the J gene TRBJ2-5, with no clear D. V shed 4 bases and J shed 0 bases, with 6 bases lying between them. Germline lookup yields CDR1 MNHNS and CDR2 SASEGT. The CDR3 spans 13 residues. CDR3 amino acids: CASSGHDQETQYF. CDR3 in DNA: TGTGCCAGCAGTGGTCACGACCAAGAGACCCAGTACTTC.

In its sample, this clonotype was seen a few times. The chain carries TRBV11-2 and TRBJ1-3; tentatively, D is TRBD1 (6 bases). The germline gives CDR1 SGHAT, CDR2 FQNNGV. CDR3 size: 12 residues. Trimming pared 2 bases from V and 9 bases from J, leaving 8 bases between. Here the CDR3 reads CASSLSRGTIYF. The CDR3, as DNA: TGTGCCAGCAGCTTATCCAGGGGCACCATATATTTT.

This clonotype came up many times. The chain uses TRBV18 and TRBJ2-5; TRBD1 might be the D (6 bases). There are 15 residues in the CDR3. Germline CDR1 is KGHSH and CDR2 is LQKENI. V was cut by 4 bases and J by 1 base, with 13 bases left in between. The DNA for the CDR3 is TGTGCCAGCTCACTGATGGGACACTCCCAAGAGACCCAGTACTTC. Translating gives CASSLMGHSQETQYF.

V is TRBV9 and J is TRBJ2-6, with TRBD1 identical over 9 bases. Trimming took 4 bases from V and 4 from J; bases not matched to a gene: 3. The CDR3 has 15 residues. Per the germline V gene, CDR1 is SGDLS and CDR2 is YYNGEE. The chain's CDR3 is CASSKQGAGANVLTF. CDR3 bases: TGTGCCAGCAGCAAACAGGGGGCCGGGGCCAACGTCCTGACTTTC.

This clonotype came up many times. This chain uses TRBV28 with TRBJ2-1, with D hard to call. The germline V and J ends were trimmed by 3 bases and 6 bases, with 9 bases remaining between them. The CDR3 is made up of 13 amino acids. Germline assignment: CDR1 MDHEN and CDR2 SYDVKM. CDR3 residues: CASSLIGCNEQFF. CDR3 nucleotides: TGTGCCAGCAGTTTGATAGGGTGCAATGAGCAGTTCTTC.

In its sample, this clonotype was seen many times. The gene calls are TRBV4-1 and TRBJ2-3, with D uncertain. Per the germline V gene, CDR1 is MGHRA and CDR2 is YSYEKL. V shed 1 base and J shed 5 bases, with 4 bases lying between them. The CDR3 runs to 12 residues. The CDR3 region is CASSQVVDTQYF. In nucleotides, the CDR3 is TGCGCCAGCAGCCAAGTTGTAGATACGCAGTATTTT.

V gene TRBV27 combines with J gene TRBJ1-1; D might be TRBD1 (5 bases). Deletions cut 4 bases from V and 8 bases from J, with 14 bases between. CDR3 size: 13 residues. The germline gives CDR1 MNHEY, CDR2 SMNVEV (reference sequence). The CDR3 nucleotides read TGTGCCAGCAGTTCGAGTGTCAGGGCAGAAGCTTTCTTT. Amino acid sequence: CASSSSVRAEAFF.

The rearrangement links TRBV15 to TRBJ2-7; D unclear. This CDR3 comprises 14 residues. The ends were cut back, 3 bases at V and 1 base at J, with 10 bases in the middle. Germline CDR1 and CDR2: LNHNV and YYDKDF (reference sequence). DNA for the CDR3: TGTGCCACCAGCAGGGTAGCTGCATCCTACGAGCAGTACTTC. Translating it yields CATSRVAASYEQYF.

This clonotype was seen only a few times. The J gene is TRBJ2-7, the V gene TRBV25-1; 11 bases are shared with TRBD1. The CDR3 spans 15 residues. Germline V gene sequence: CDR1 MGHDK, CDR2 SYGVNS. V shed 6 bases, J shed 2 bases, and the junction held 6 bases outside the gene matches. Here the CDR3 DNA reads TGTGCCAGCAGCTTGGGACAGGGGGTTACCTACGAGCAGTACTTC. It encodes CASSLGQGVTYEQYF.

This clonotype was counted between two and nine times. This sequence joins TRBV6-5 and TRBJ2-4, with D maybe TRBD2 (6 bases). The CDR3 is 15 residues long. The germline V and J ends were trimmed by 4 bases and 3 bases, with 13 bases remaining between them. Per the germline V gene, CDR1 is MNHEY and CDR2 is SVGAGI. CDR3 sequence: CASSWGMRGKNIQYF. The CDR3 DNA sequence: TGTGCCAGCAGTTGGGGTATGCGGGGCAAAAACATTCAGTACTTC.

This clonotype was found many times. This chain links TRBV20-1 with TRBJ2-4; possibly TRBD2 for D (5 bases). The germline CDR1 and CDR2 sequences are DFQATT and SNEGSKA (reference sequence). V dropped 2 bases and J dropped 0 bases, with 14 bases sitting between them. This CDR3 comprises 16 residues. CDR3 residues: CSARMRAELAKNIQYF. The DNA of the CDR3 is TGCAGTGCTAGAATGAGGGCAGAACTAGCCAAAAACATTCAGTACTTC.

The J gene is TRBJ2-5, the V gene TRBV7-2, with D possibly being TRBD1 or TRBD2 (6 bases each). Germline loops: CDR1 SGHTA, CDR2 FQGNSA. The V and J ends lost 2 bases and 5 bases respectively, with 15 bases between them. The CDR3 has 15 amino acids. The CDR3 coding sequence is TGTGCCAGCAGCTTATTTCGGGGGCTCCGGGAGACCCAGTACTTC. Protein sequence: CASSLFRGLRETQYF.

The chain combines TRBV10-2 with TRBJ2-3; either TRBD1 or TRBD2 may fit D (5 bases each). V lost 5 bases to trimming and J lost 2 bases, with 8 bases between them. CDR1 is WSHSY, CDR2 SAAADI, per germline. CDR3 size: 13 residues. The DNA for the CDR3 is TGCGCCAGCAGTTGGGACGTCACAGATACGCAGTATTTT. Translated: CASSWDVTDTQYF.

This clonotype was detected only a few times. This chain joins TRBV29-1 and TRBJ2-1; no reliable D call. The CDR3 totals 13 residues. CDR1 and CDR2 from the germline V gene are SQVTM and ANQGSEA. V shed 6 bases and J shed 3 bases, with 12 bases lying between them. CDR3 nucleotides: TGCAGCGTGACCAGAGGCGGCTACAATGAGCAGTTCTTC. The encoded protein is CSVTRGGYNEQFF.

CDR3: CASSQDFLTMSSYNSPLHF. The CDR3 nucleotides are TGCGCCAGCAGCCAAGATTTCTTAACGATGAGCTCCTATAATTCACCCCTCCACTTT. V and J are TRBV4-1 and TRBJ1-6; D not resolved. This CDR3 has 19 amino acids. Germline V gives CDR1 MGHRA, CDR2 YSYEKL. The V end was cut by 0 bases, the J end by 0 bases, with 15 bases between.

The table lists this clonotype with many counts. The rearrangement links TRBV10-3 to TRBJ2-7, with a weak D call TRBD2 (5 bases). Per germline, CDR1 ENHRY and CDR2 SYGVKD. The CDR3 is made up of 15 amino acids. Trimming left V 3 bases short and J 0 bases short, with 12 bases between. Written as DNA, the CDR3 is TGTGCCATCAGTGATACCGGCGGGCTCTCCTACGAGCAGTACTTC. Residues: CAISDTGGLSYEQYF.

This sequence joins TRBV3-1 and TRBJ2-1; D is uncertain. The CDR3 length is 14 residues. Deletions cut 0 bases from V and 6 bases from J, with 9 bases between. Per germline, CDR1 LGHDT and CDR2 YNNKEL (reference sequence). The CDR3 loop is CASSQDLMPNEQFF. CDR3 coding DNA: TGTGCCAGCAGCCAAGATCTAATGCCCAATGAGCAGTTCTTC.

In the case of this clonotype: A much bigger clone sits one base away, suggesting this may be a read error. The V and J genes are TRBV7-9 and TRBJ2-7; D is possibly TRBD2 (5 bases). Germline-derived CDR1 and CDR2 are SEHNR and FQNEAQ (reference sequence). The CDR3 consists of 14 residues. The CDR3 region is CTSSLTRRPYEQYF. The CDR3 coding sequence is TGTACCAGCAGCTTGACGAGGAGGCCCTACGAGCAGTACTTC.

This clonotype was counted only a few times. The genes are TRBV2 and TRBJ1-1; D is unresolved. V was pared by 6 bases and J by 8 bases, with 7 bases between. The CDR3 contains 10 residues. From germline, CDR1 is SNHLY and CDR2 FYNNEI. DNA for the CDR3: TGTGCCAGCAGGGGAGAAGAAGCTTTCTTT. As protein: CASRGEEAFF.

This clonotype was seen many times. J is TRBJ2-7 and V is TRBV21-1; TRBD2 is the table's D call, not checked against the DNA. TRBV21-1 is a pseudogene locus. The CDR3 loop spans 17 amino acids. The CDR3, as DNA: TGTGCCAGCAGCCTTCCTCTGCGGGGACTTAGCTCCTACGAGCAGTACGTC. Translating it yields CASSLPLRGLSSYEQYV.

This clonotype has ten or more counts. The V gene is TRBV6-1, the J gene TRBJ2-7; 14 positions match TRBD2. The CDR3 sequence is 15 residues long. The J segment lost 5 bases and the V segment lost 7 bases, leaving 7 bases of the junction unmatched. From germline, CDR1 is MNHNS and CDR2 SASEGT. The CDR3 spells CASIGTSGSSNEQYF. DNA for the CDR3: TGTGCCAGCATCGGGACTAGCGGGAGTTCTAACGAGCAGTACTTC.